This is a list of T cell receptor beta chains from one sample in a study of CD8 T cells in ankylosing spondylitis. A single record per CDR3 protein comes from TCRdb applying MiXCR to the 5' RACE reads. The table lists over 75,000 distinct CDR3 sequences, 8.8% of them singletons, with over 4.5% in the top ten. The sequencing sample was made of blood, either unsorted or a sorted T cell fraction (not recorded which). All receptors come from a male donor with ankylosing spondylitis or in good health (not recorded which). CDR3s include the opening cysteine and the closing phenylalanine or tryptophan. Fields, in order: J gene, clone size, D gene, V gene, CDR3 DNA, CDR3 protein. The D gene is left open where the match is weak. Size values are once, few and many counts, or a class for expanded clones, and some rows have none.

TRBJ1-1	many	.	TRBV5-1	TGCGCCAGCAGCTGGACCTCCTCTTGGGACGGCCGTGAAGCTTTCTTT	CASSWTSSWDGREAFF
TRBJ2-1	.	TRBD2	TRBV7-9	TGTGCCAGCAGCCAACTAGCGGGGGGGAGTAATGAGCAGTTCTTC	CASSQLAGGSNEQFF
TRBJ2-3	.	TRBD2	TRBV20-1	TGCAGTGCTAGCCTGACTAGCGGGGGGTCCGGGCAGTATTTT	CSASLTSGGSGQYF
TRBJ2-5	many	TRBD1	TRBV12-3/TRBV12-4	TGTGCCAGCAGTCCGGGACAGGGGGTTCAAGAGACCCAGTACTTC	CASSPGQGVQETQYF
TRBJ1-6	.	.	TRBV12-3/TRBV12-4	TGTGCCAGCAGTTTCGACCGTGATTCACCCCTCCACTTT	CASSFDRDSPLHF
TRBJ2-1	many	.	TRBV7-2	TGTGCCAGCAGCTTCGATTACTACAATGAGCAGTTCTTC	CASSFDYYNEQFF
TRBJ2-5	once	.	TRBV7-2	TGTGCCAGCAGCCCGTCCTTATTCTCGAATGAGACCCAGTACTTC	CASSPSLFSNETQYF
TRBJ2-7	.	.	TRBV29-1	TGCAGCGTTGAAGGGACAGCCTACGAGCAGTACTTC	CSVEGTAYEQYF
TRBJ2-4	many	.	TRBV19	TGTGCCAGTAGTCCTCGCCTCCCTGTTGGGCGTGCCAAAAACATTCAGTACTTC	CASSPRLPVGRAKNIQYF
TRBJ2-5	many	TRBD2	TRBV18	TGTGCCAGCTCACCAAACAGCGGGGGGGGTCAAGAGACCCAGTACTTC	CASSPNSGGGQETQYF
TRBJ2-3	many	.	TRBV20-1	TGCAGTGCTAGAGTCGGAGCTAGCACAGATACGCAGTATTTT	CSARVGASTDTQYF
TRBJ2-7	many	.	TRBV10-3	TGTGCCATCAGTGATGGCGGGTACGAGCAGTACTTC	CAISDGGYEQYF
TRBJ2-1	many	TRBD1	TRBV4-2	TGTGCCAGCAGCCAAGAAGAGACAGGGGGGAATGAGCAGTTCTTC	CASSQEETGGNEQFF
TRBJ2-7	.	.	TRBV19	TGTGCCAGTAGCTCAAGGTCCTACGAGCAGTACTTC	CASSSRSYEQYF
TRBJ1-5	few	TRBD1	TRBV27	TGTGCCAGCAGTCCGGACAGGGAATTCGATCAGCCCCAGCATTTT	CASSPDREFDQPQHF
TRBJ2-2	.	.	TRBV11-2	TGTGCCAGCAGCTTACTGCCAGGGTTCACCGGGGAGCTGTTTTTT	CASSLLPGFTGELFF
TRBJ2-1	many	TRBD1	TRBV5-1	TGCGCCAGCAGCCTGGGACAGGGGATAAGGGATGAGCAGTTCTTC	CASSLGQGIRDEQFF
TRBJ1-1	many	.	TRBV4-1	TGCGCCAGCAGCCAAGAAAGGGCCATGAACACTGAAGCTTTCTTT	CASSQERAMNTEAFF
TRBJ2-5	many	TRBD1	TRBV18	TGTGCCAGCTCACCAAATTTGGGACAGCAAGAGACCCAGTACTTC	CASSPNLGQQETQYF
TRBJ2-3	many	TRBD1	TRBV7-7	TGTGCTAGCAGCATGACGGGACAGGTCACAGATACGCAGTATTTT	CASSMTGQVTDTQYF
TRBJ2-3	many	TRBD1	TRBV4-1	TGCGCCAGCAGCCAAGGCCTAGGGGGCAAAACCACAGATACGCAGTATTTT	CASSQGLGGKTTDTQYF
TRBJ2-1	many	TRBD2	TRBV13	TGTGCCAGCAGCCCCGGAGTAGCGGGGGGGCGAAATGAGCAGTTCTTC	CASSPGVAGGRNEQFF
TRBJ1-1	.	TRBD1	TRBV6-1	TGTGCCAGCAGACAGACAGGGAAATCCCAAGGAGCTTTCTTT	CASRQTGKSQGAFF
TRBJ2-7	many	.	TRBV21-1	TGTGCCAGCAGCGACAGGGCCAACTACGAGCAGTACTTC	CASSDRANYEQYF
TRBJ2-7	many	.	TRBV11-2	TGTGCCAGCAGCACTTCCACAGGTACCTACGAGCAGTACTTC	CASSTSTGTYEQYF
TRBJ2-2	many	.	TRBV3-1	TGTGCCAGCAGCCACCGACATGCGAACACCGGGGAGCTGTTTTTT	CASSHRHANTGELFF
TRBJ2-6	few	.	TRBV20-1	TGCAGTGCTAGCCTTGCGACCAGTTCCTCTGGGGCCAACGTCCTGACTTTC	CSASLATSSSGANVLTF
TRBJ1-2	many	.	TRBV3-1	TGTGCCAGCAGCCTGACTGAGGAGAACTATGGCTACACCTTC	CASSLTEENYGYTF
TRBJ2-5	many	.	TRBV29-1	TGCAGCGTTGGTGTCTCCCGAGAAGAGACCCAGTACTTC	CSVGVSREETQYF
TRBJ1-3	.	.	TRBV13	TGTGCCAGCAGCTCAACAGGGAGGAAGGGAAACACCATATATTTT	CASSSTGRKGNTIYF
TRBJ1-5	few	.	TRBV12-3/TRBV12-4	TGTGCCAGCAGTTTCCGGGGTTACTCCAAGGGCCTTAATCAGCCCCAGCATTTT	CASSFRGYSKGLNQPQHF
TRBJ2-7	.	TRBD1	TRBV5-6	TGTGCCAGCAGTGAAACAGGGGCCCCCTACGAGCAGTACTTC	CASSETGAPYEQYF
TRBJ1-5	.	.	TRBV18	TGTGCCAGCTCACCCGACACAGGCCCCAATCAGCCCCAGCATTTT	CASSPDTGPNQPQHF
TRBJ1-1	many	TRBD1	TRBV19	TGTGCCAGATCGTTAAGGGACAGGGGGCCGGGCACTGAAGCTTTCTTT	CARSLRDRGPGTEAFF
TRBJ2-1	few	.	TRBV28	TGTGCCAGCAGTTTGCGACAGGTGATCTACAATGAGCAGTTCTTC	CASSLRQVIYNEQFF
TRBJ2-3	many	TRBD2	TRBV29-1	TGCAGCGCCGCCGGGACTAGCGGGATACACACAGATACGCAGTATTTT	CSAAGTSGIHTDTQYF
TRBJ2-7	many	.	TRBV12-3/TRBV12-4	TGTGCCAGAACAGGGGAGGGAAGCGAGCAGTACTTC	CARTGEGSEQYF
TRBJ1-4	many	.	TRBV7-8	TGTGCCAGCAGCTCGGCCTCGGGGGCTAATGAAAAACTGTTTTTT	CASSSASGANEKLFF
TRBJ2-3	many	TRBD2	TRBV6-2/TRBV6-3	TGTGCCAGCAGCCCCGGACTAGCGGGGGCAGATACGCAGTATTTT	CASSPGLAGADTQYF
TRBJ1-5	few	.	TRBV19	TGTGCCAGTAGTATTTCGTACGGGACCAATCAGCCCCAGCATTTT	CASSISYGTNQPQHF
TRBJ1-4	many	.	TRBV20-1	TGCAGTGCCCTCAATGCGGGACCGGGGCAACTGTTTTTT	CSALNAGPGQLFF
TRBJ1-2	many	.	TRBV20-1	TGCAGTGCTACACCCTACTATGGCTACACCTTC	CSATPYYGYTF
TRBJ2-5	few	TRBD1	TRBV5-1	TGCGCCAGCAGCCCCAGGGCGCATGGGACAGGAGAGACCCAGTACTTC	CASSPRAHGTGETQYF
TRBJ2-7	many	TRBD1	TRBV5-1	TGCGCCAGCAGCCAAACCCTGACAGGGGAGTACTACGAGCAGTACTTC	CASSQTLTGEYYEQYF
TRBJ2-7	many	TRBD2	TRBV5-1	TGCGCCAGCAGCTTGGAGGGACTAGCGATCGGCGAGCAGTACTTC	CASSLEGLAIGEQYF
TRBJ1-6	many	.	TRBV6-5	TGTGCCAGCAGTTACACCCCGGGGGCCAGCTCCTATAATTCACCCCTCCACTTT	CASSYTPGASSYNSPLHF
TRBJ2-7	many	.	TRBV28	TGTGCCAGCAGTTTATTCGGGGTTATCTACGAGCAGTACTTC	CASSLFGVIYEQYF
TRBJ2-1	many	TRBD1	TRBV7-3	TGTGCCAGCAGCTTAACGGGCCAGGGGGTCTACAATGAGCAGTTCTTC	CASSLTGQGVYNEQFF
TRBJ2-6	.	.	TRBV6-2/TRBV6-3	TGTGCCAGCACTTGGGGGGGCCGTGGGGCCAACGTCCTGACTTTC	CASTWGGRGANVLTF
TRBJ2-4	many	TRBD2	TRBV29-1	TGCAGCGTGGCGGGACTAGCGGGGGGGCAGTTGGCCAAAAACATTCAGTACTTC	CSVAGLAGGQLAKNIQYF
TRBJ1-2	many	.	TRBV12-3/TRBV12-4	TGTGCCACCCTCTGGGGGGGCGCCTATGGCTACACCTTC	CATLWGGAYGYTF
TRBJ2-3	many	.	TRBV7-8	TGTGCCAGCAGCCCTGCTAGGGAAGATACGCAGTATTTT	CASSPAREDTQYF
TRBJ2-2	many	.	TRBV7-6	TGTGCCAGCAGCTTATATCCGGGTACCGGGGAGCTGTTTTTT	CASSLYPGTGELFF
TRBJ1-2	many	.	TRBV20-1	TGCAGTGCGGGGCAGGGCTATGGCTACACCTTC	CSAGQGYGYTF
TRBJ2-1	many	TRBD2	TRBV6-6	TGTGCCAGCACCGGACTAGCCGGATATGAGCAGTTCTTC	CASTGLAGYEQFF
TRBJ1-2	few	.	TRBV29-1	TGCAGCGAGGACAAACCTAACTATGGCTACACCTTC	CSEDKPNYGYTF
TRBJ2-7	many	TRBD2	TRBV3-1	TGTGCCAGCAGCCAAGGTATCGAGCGGGGCTACGAGCAGTACTTC	CASSQGIERGYEQYF
TRBJ2-3	many	TRBD1	TRBV29-1	TGCAGCGTTGCCCGGACAGGGGAGCTGTTGGATACGCAGTATTTT	CSVARTGELLDTQYF